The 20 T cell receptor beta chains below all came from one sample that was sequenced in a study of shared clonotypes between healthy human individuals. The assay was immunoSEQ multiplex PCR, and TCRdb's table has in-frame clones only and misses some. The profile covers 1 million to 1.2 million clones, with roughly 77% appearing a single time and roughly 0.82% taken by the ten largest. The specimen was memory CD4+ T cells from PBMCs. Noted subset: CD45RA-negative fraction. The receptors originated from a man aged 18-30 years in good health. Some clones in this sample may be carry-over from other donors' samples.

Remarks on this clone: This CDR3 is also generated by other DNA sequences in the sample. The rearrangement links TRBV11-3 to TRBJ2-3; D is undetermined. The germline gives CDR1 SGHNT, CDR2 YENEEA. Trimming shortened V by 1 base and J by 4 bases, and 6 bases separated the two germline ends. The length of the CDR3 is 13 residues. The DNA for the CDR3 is TGTGCCAGCAGCTTAGGTGGGCCAGATACGCAGTATTTT. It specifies CASSLGGPDTQYF. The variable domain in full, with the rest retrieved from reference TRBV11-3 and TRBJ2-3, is EAGVVQSPRYKIIEKKQPVAFWCNPISGHNTLYWYLQNLGQGPELLIRYENEEAVDDSQLPKDRFSAERLKGVDSTLKIQPAELGDSAVYLCASSLGGPDTQYFGPGTRLTVL.

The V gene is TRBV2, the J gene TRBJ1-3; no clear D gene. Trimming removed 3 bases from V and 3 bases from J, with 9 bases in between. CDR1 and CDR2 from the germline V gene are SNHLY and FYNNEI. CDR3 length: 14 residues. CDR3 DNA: TGTGCCAGCAGTGAGGAGGTCCTTGGAAACACCATATATTTT. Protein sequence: CASSEEVLGNTIYF.

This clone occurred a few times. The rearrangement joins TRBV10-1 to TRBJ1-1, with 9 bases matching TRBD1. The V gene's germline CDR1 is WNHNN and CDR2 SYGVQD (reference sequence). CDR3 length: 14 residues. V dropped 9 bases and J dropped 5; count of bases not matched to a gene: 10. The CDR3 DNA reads TGCGCCAGAACCGGGACAGGGTCGGGGACTGAAGCTTTCTTT. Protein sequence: CARTGTGSGTEAFF.

Here the CDR3 reads CASSANLAAYNEQFF. The CDR3 DNA sequence: TGTGCCAGCAGCGCAAACCTAGCGGCCTACAATGAGCAGTTCTTC. The chain combines TRBV9 with TRBJ2-1; 7 bases match TRBD2. Germline V lookup: CDR1 SGDLS, CDR2 YYNGEE. The CDR3 extends over 15 amino acids. V gave up 3 bases and J gave up 2 bases; unmatched junction bases: 5.

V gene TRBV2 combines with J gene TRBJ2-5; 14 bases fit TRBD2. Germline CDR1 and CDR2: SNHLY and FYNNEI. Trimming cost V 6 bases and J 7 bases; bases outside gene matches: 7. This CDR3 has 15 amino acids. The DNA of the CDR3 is TGTGCCAGCAGAGAGACTAGCGGGGGGGTAGGGACCCAGTACTTC. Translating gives CASRETSGGVGTQYF.

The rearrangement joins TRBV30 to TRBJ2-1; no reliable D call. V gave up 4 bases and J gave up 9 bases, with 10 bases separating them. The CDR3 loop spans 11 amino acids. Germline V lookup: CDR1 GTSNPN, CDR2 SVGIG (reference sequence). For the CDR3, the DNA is TGTGCCTGGACTGGACGGTCTGAGCAGTTCTTC. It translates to CAWTGRSEQFF.

The CDR3 reads CASSSEAGREQFF. CDR3 DNA: TGTGCCAGCAGTTCGGAAGCCGGGAGAGAGCAGTTCTTC. This chain links TRBV7-3 with TRBJ2-1, with a tentative D call TRBD2 (6 bases). With 6 bases removed from V and 10 bases from J, the gap between germline ends came to 16 bases. The length of the CDR3 is 13 residues. Germline V gives CDR1 SGHTA, CDR2 FQGTGA.

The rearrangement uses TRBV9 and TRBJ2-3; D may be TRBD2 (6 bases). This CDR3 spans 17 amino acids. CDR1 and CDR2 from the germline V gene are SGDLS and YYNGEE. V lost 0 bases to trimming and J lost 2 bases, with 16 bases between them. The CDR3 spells CASSVGDSSPSTDTQYF. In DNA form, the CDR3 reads TGTGCCAGCAGCGTAGGGGACTCCTCGCCCTCCACAGATACGCAGTATTTT.

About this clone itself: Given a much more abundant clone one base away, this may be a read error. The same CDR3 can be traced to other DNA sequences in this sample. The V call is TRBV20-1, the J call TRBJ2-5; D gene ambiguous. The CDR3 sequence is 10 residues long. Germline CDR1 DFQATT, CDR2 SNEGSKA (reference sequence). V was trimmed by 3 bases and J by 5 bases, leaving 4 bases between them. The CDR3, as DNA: TGCAGTGCTAGTCAGGAGACCCAGTACTTC. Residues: CSASQETQYF.

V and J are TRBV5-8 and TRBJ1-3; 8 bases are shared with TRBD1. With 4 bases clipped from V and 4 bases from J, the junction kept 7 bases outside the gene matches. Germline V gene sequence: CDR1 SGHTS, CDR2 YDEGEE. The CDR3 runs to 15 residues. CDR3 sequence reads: CASSDRRTGGNTIYF. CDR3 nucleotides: TGTGCCAGCAGCGACAGACGGACAGGGGGAAACACCATATATTTT.

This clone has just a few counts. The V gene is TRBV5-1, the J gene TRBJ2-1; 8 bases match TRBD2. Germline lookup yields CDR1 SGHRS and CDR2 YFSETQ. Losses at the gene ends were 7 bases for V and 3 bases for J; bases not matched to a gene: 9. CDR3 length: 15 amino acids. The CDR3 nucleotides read TGCGCCAGCGAGCCCGGGAGGGCCAACTACAATGAGCAGTTCTTC. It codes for CASEPGRANYNEQFF.

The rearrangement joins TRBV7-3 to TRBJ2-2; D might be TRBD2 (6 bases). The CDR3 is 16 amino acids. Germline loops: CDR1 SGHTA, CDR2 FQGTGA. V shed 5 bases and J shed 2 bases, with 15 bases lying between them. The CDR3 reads CASSAPGDGNTGELFF. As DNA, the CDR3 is TGTGCCAGCAGCGCACCGGGGGACGGAAACACCGGGGAGCTGTTTTTT.

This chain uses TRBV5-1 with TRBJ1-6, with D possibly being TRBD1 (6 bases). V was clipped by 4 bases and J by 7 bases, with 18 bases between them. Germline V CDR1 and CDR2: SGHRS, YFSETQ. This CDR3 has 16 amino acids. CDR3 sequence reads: CASSRGTPLLNSPLHF. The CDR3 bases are TGCGCCAGCAGCAGAGGGACACCCTTGCTAAATTCACCCCTCCACTTT. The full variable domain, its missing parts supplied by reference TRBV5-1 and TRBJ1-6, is KAGVTQTPRYLIKTRGQQVTLSCSPISGHRSVSWYQQTPGQGLQFLFEYFSETQRNKGNFPGRFSGRQFSNSRSEMNVSTLELGDSALYLCASSRGTPLLNSPLHFGNGTRLTVT.

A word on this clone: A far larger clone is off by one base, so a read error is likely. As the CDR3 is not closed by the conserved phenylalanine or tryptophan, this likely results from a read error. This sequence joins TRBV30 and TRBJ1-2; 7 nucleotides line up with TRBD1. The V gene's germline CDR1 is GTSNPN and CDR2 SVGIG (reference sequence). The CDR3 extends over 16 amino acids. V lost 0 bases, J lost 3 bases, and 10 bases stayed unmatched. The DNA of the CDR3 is TGTGCCTGGAGTGTCAACCCACAGGGGACTCACTATGGCTACACCTCC. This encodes CAWSVNPQGTHYGYTS.

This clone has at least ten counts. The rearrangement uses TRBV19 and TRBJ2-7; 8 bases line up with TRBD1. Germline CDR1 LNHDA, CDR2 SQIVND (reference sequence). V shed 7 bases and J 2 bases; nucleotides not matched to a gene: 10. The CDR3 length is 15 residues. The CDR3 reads CASNQGTGGPYEQYF. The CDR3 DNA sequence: TGTGCCAGTAACCAGGGGACAGGAGGACCCTACGAGCAGTACTTC. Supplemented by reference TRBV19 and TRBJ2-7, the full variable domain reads DGGITQSPKYLFRKEGQNVTLSCEQNLNHDAMYWYRQDPGQGLRLIYYSQIVNDFQKGDIAEGYSVSREKKESFPLTVTSAQKNPTAFYLCASNQGTGGPYEQYFGPGTRLTVT.

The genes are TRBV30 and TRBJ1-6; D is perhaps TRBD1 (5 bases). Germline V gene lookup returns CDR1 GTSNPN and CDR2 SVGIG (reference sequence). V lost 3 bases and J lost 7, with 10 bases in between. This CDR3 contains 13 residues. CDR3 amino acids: CAWSWGTNSPLHF. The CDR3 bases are TGTGCCTGGAGCTGGGGGACCAATTCACCCCTCCACTTT.

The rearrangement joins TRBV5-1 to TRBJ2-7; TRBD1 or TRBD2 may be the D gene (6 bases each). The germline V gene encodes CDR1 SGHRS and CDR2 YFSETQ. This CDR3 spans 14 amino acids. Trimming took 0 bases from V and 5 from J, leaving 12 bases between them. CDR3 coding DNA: TGCGCCAGCAGCTTGGGTCCGGGGGCCAACGAGCAGTACTTC. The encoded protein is CASSLGPGANEQYF.

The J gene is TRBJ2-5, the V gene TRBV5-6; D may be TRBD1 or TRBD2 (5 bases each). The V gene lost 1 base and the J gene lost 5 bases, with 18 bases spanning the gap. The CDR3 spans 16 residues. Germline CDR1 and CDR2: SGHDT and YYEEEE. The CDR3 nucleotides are TGTGCCAGCAGCTTGTTTTCAGGGTCGGGACGGGAGACCCAGTACTTC. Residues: CASSLFSGSGRETQYF.

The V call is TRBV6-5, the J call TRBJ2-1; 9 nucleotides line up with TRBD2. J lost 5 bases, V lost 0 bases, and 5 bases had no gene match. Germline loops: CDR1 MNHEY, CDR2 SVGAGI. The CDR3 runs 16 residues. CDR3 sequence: CASSYSGGRADNEQFF. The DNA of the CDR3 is TGTGCCAGCAGTTACTCGGGCGGGAGGGCCGACAATGAGCAGTTCTTC.

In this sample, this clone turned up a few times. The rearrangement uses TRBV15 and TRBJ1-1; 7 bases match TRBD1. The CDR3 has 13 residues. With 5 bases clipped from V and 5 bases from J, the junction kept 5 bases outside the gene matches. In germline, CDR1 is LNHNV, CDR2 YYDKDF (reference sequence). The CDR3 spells CATSLQGGTEAFF. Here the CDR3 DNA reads TGTGCCACCAGCCTCCAGGGGGGAACTGAAGCTTTCTTT.